The rows below give T cell receptor beta chains drawn from one sample of a study of beta chain features in type 1 diabetes. TCRdb's copy holds only in-frame clones and misses some; the assay was immunoSEQ multiplex PCR. The sample includes under 90,000 clones, 30% to 40% seen only once; the top ten take approximately 0.45%. Sequenced input: stem cell memory CD4+ T cells from blood. Source of these receptors: a woman between 18 and 29 years old in good health. Each CDR3 is given with its conserved first and last residue. A D gene is named only where the DNA matches it firmly. Some rows mark clone size as missing; the rest say once, few, many or name a class of expanded clone.

size	V	J	D	DNA	CDR3
.	TRBV7-8	TRBJ2-3	.	TGTGCCAGCAGCCCCTGGACTTCCACAGATACGCAGTATTTT	CASSPWTSTDTQYF
.	TRBV7-9	TRBJ1-6	.	TGTGCCAGCAGCTCCGATGGGGCGAATTCACCCCTCCACTTT	CASSSDGANSPLHF
few	TRBV5-1	TRBJ2-7	.	TGCGCCAGCAGCTTGGGCCAGGGTTGGGACGAGCAGTACTTC	CASSLGQGWDEQYF
.	TRBV7-6	TRBJ1-2	TRBD1	TGTGCCAGCAGCCAATCTACCGGGACAGGGGCTCCGACCTTC	CASSQSTGTGAPTF
few	TRBV2	TRBJ2-1	.	TGTGCCAGCAGTGAGTTAGGGGGTGGCTACAATGAGCAGTTCTTC	CASSELGGGYNEQFF
.	TRBV20-1	TRBJ2-7	.	TGCAGTCCCCCGGACGAGCAGTACTTC	CSPPDEQYF
.	TRBV7-9	TRBJ2-3	TRBD2	TGTGCCAGCAGCCTCGCGGGGGGGCCCACAGATACGCAGTATTTT	CASSLAGGPTDTQYF
.	TRBV5-4	TRBJ1-1	.	TGTGCCAGCAGCTTGGAGACCAGGCGGGGAGCGGGCACTGAAGCTTTCTTT	CASSLETRRGAGTEAFF
few	TRBV9	TRBJ2-1	TRBD2	TGTGCCAGCAGCGTAGTTTCAGCGGGGTACAATGAGCAGTTCTTC	CASSVVSAGYNEQFF
.	TRBV5-6	TRBJ2-1	.	TGTGCCAGCAGCCGGGGTCCACTGAAGCCCAATGAGCAGTTCTTC	CASSRGPLKPNEQFF
few	TRBV29-1	TRBJ2-7	.	TGCAGCGCCAGGACTGAACCTACGCGCGAGCAGTACTTC	CSARTEPTREQYF
few	TRBV29-1	TRBJ1-1	.	TGCAGCGTTGATCAGGGTGGGAACACTGAAGCTTTCTTT	CSVDQGGNTEAFF
few	TRBV5-1	TRBJ1-2	TRBD1	TGCGCCAGCAGCTTGGGGGACAGGGTAGGCTATGGCTACACCTTC	CASSLGDRVGYGYTF
.	TRBV7-8	TRBJ2-6	.	TGTGCCAGCAGCTTCCTAAACAGTCTCTCTGGGGCCAACGTCCTGACTTTC	CASSFLNSLSGANVLTF
few	TRBV7-2	TRBJ2-3	TRBD2	TGTGCCAGCAGACAGGGACTAGCGGGAGTATCCGATACGCAGTATTTT	CASRQGLAGVSDTQYF
few	TRBV10-3	TRBJ1-2	.	TGTGCCACCGACTGGAGGCTAGCGGGCGGCTACACCTTC	CATDWRLAGGYTF
few	TRBV29-1	TRBJ2-7	.	TGCAGCGTTGAAACAGGGTTGTACGAGCAGTACTTC	CSVETGLYEQYF
.	TRBV5-1	TRBJ2-7	.	TGCGCCAGCAGCTCGGACTACTACGAGCAGTACTTC	CASSSDYYEQYF
.	TRBV5-1	TRBJ2-2	.	TGCGCCAGCAGCTTGGATCGAGCAACGGCCGGGGAGCTGTTTTTT	CASSLDRATAGELFF
.	TRBV5-4	TRBJ2-7	.	TGTGCCAGCAGCCCCTCGTTTCGTCAGGGTGGCAACGAGCAGTACTTC	CASSPSFRQGGNEQYF
.	TRBV18	TRBJ2-7	.	TGTGCCAGCTCACCACCATACTCAGGGGGGCACTCCTACGAGCAGTACTTC	CASSPPYSGGHSYEQYF
few	TRBV10-3	TRBJ1-1	TRBD1	TGTGCCATCACTCCCGGGACAGGGGATACTGAAGCTTTCTTT	CAITPGTGDTEAFF
few	TRBV2	TRBJ2-5	.	TGTGCCAGCAGATCGCGAGGGACCCAGTACTTC	CASRSRGTQYF
many	TRBV4-3	TRBJ2-4	.	TGCGCCAGCAGCCAAGATACGGGGGACATTCAGTACTTC	CASSQDTGDIQYF
.	TRBV10-3	TRBJ1-6	.	TGTGCCATCAGTGTTACAGGGCAAGGTTCACCCCTCCACTTT	CAISVTGQGSPLHF
few	TRBV30	TRBJ2-5	.	TGTGCCTGGAGTGGGAGGACGGGGACCCAGTACTTC	CAWSGRTGTQYF
.	TRBV4-3	TRBJ1-2	TRBD1	TGCGCCAGCAGCCCGCGGACAGGGGGCGAGTTTGGCTATGGCTACACCTTC	CASSPRTGGEFGYGYTF
.	TRBV5-1	TRBJ2-1	.	TGCGCCAGCAGCTTGACAAGCGGAATGAGGGATGAGCAGTTCTTC	CASSLTSGMRDEQFF
.	TRBV18	TRBJ1-2	TRBD1	TGTGCCAGCTCACCAAGGACAGGGTCTATTAACTATGGCTACACCTTC	CASSPRTGSINYGYTF
.	TRBV7-2	TRBJ2-5	TRBD1	TGTGCCAGCAGTTCTCAGGGGGCAGGAGAGACCCAGTACTTC	CASSSQGAGETQYF
.	TRBV9	TRBJ2-5	TRBD2	TGTGCCAGCAGCCCCCCCGGGGGGGAGACCCAGTACTTC	CASSPPGGETQYF
.	TRBV28	TRBJ1-5	TRBD1	TGTGCCAGCAGCTCCGGACAGGGACGACAGCCCCAGCATTTT	CASSSGQGRQPQHF
few	TRBV9	TRBJ2-3	.	TGTGCCAGCAGCGTAGGAGAGCCTGGCACAGATACGCAGTATTTT	CASSVGEPGTDTQYF
.	TRBV5-6	TRBJ1-3	TRBD1	TGTGCCAGCAGCGAGACAGGGGGCCGCTCTGGAAACACCATATATTTT	CASSETGGRSGNTIYF
.	TRBV7-2	TRBJ2-6	TRBD1	TGTGCCAGCAGCTTTACAGGGGCCAACCCCAACTCTGGGGCCAACGTCCTGACTTTC	CASSFTGANPNSGANVLTF
.	TRBV29-1	TRBJ1-5	.	TGCAGCGTTCTTAGCCCCAATCAGCCCCAGCATTTT	CSVLSPNQPQHF
few	TRBV2	TRBJ1-3	.	TGTGCCAGCACTCCCGATGAGGGCACCATATATTTT	CASTPDEGTIYF
.	TRBV7-6	TRBJ2-7	.	TGTGCCAGCAGCCCCAGACAGACAGCCTACGAGCAGTACTTC	CASSPRQTAYEQYF
few	TRBV5-1	TRBJ2-3	.	TGCGCCAGCAGCCTACAAGGGGTTCAGACAGATACGCAGTATTTT	CASSLQGVQTDTQYF
.	TRBV19	TRBJ2-5	TRBD1	TGTGCCAGTAGTATAGCCCGACAGGGTCTGGAGACCCAGTACTTC	CASSIARQGLETQYF
.	TRBV7-2	TRBJ2-5	.	TGTGCCAGCAGCTTAGGGGCAGGGCGAGAGACCCAGTACTTC	CASSLGAGRETQYF
few	TRBV4-3	TRBJ1-1	.	TGCGCCAGCAGCCAAGGAGGAGCTGAAGCTTTCTTT	CASSQGGAEAFF